Below are 10 T cell receptor beta chains sequenced from a single sample in a study of regulatory T cells in long-lasting Graves disease. Arm-PCR of CDR3 regions and iRepertoire HTBI primers were used to build TCR beta libraries. One entry per CDR3 protein results from TCRdb running MiXCR on the multiplex PCR reads. This table has 500,000 or so distinct CDR3 sequences, roughly 17% appearing once. Time point defined: newly diagnosed GD, antithyroid drugs for less than 3 months. Researchers made the TCR library from RNA that was extracted from PBMCs. The data also belong to a second study, concerning T cells in Graves' hyperthyroidism and ophthalmopathy.

Sequencing used peripheral blood mononuclear cells (PBMCs), obtained at new diagnosis, from a patient treated with antithyroid drugs. The source is a man aged 35 to 55 with Graves disease.

This sequence joins TRBV7-9 and TRBJ1-3, with D perhaps TRBD1 (5 bases). With 5 bases removed from V and 2 bases from J, the gap between germline ends came to 10 bases. This CDR3 has 14 amino acids. The germline CDR1 and CDR2 sequences are SEHNR and FQNEAQ (reference sequence). The CDR3 here is CASSPVGAGNTIYF. The CDR3 DNA reads TGTGCCAGCAGCCCAGTGGGGGCTGGAAACACCATATATTTT.

In this sample, this clonotype turned up many times. The rearrangement links TRBV9 to TRBJ2-1, with TRBD2 matching 8 bases. This CDR3 has 14 amino acids. Losses at the gene ends were 1 base for V and 4 bases for J; bases not matched to a gene: 1. Per the germline V gene, CDR1 is SGDLS and CDR2 is YYNGEE. The DNA of the CDR3 is TGTGCCAGCAGCGTAACTAGCGGTTACAATGAGCAGTTCTTC. This translates into CASSVTSGYNEQFF.

This clonotype was counted between two and nine times. V is TRBV5-1 and J is TRBJ2-3; 8 nucleotides line up with TRBD2. Germline V gives CDR1 SGHRS, CDR2 YFSETQ. This CDR3 contains 19 residues. V lost 4 bases, J lost 0 bases, and 16 bases stayed unmatched. The CDR3 spells CASSPYIGLAGPSTDTQYF. CDR3 nucleotide sequence: TGCGCCAGCAGCCCCTATATTGGTTTAGCGGGGCCTAGCACAGATACGCAGTATTTT.

V gene TRBV5-1 combines with J gene TRBJ2-7, with D maybe TRBD1 (6 bases). Germline CDR1 SGHRS, CDR2 YFSETQ. V dropped 2 bases and J dropped 4 bases, with 13 bases sitting between them. CDR3 length equals 14 residues. CDR3 bases: TGCGCCAGCAGCTTTGACAGGACCGCGTACGAGCAGTACTTC. Protein sequence: CASSFDRTAYEQYF.

Of note for this clonotype: Since a much larger clone is just one base distant, this may be a read error. The J gene is TRBJ1-5, the V gene TRBV28; D unresolved. The ends were cut back, 7 bases at V and 7 bases at J, with 17 bases in the middle. The CDR3 is 14 amino acids. The germline V gene encodes CDR1 MDHEN and CDR2 SYDVKM. The chain's CDR3 is CASNLARTGQPQHF. CDR3 sequence (DNA): TGTGCCAGCAACCTAGCAAGGACCGGCCAGCCCCAGCATTTT.

The V and J genes are TRBV20-1 and TRBJ2-1; either TRBD1 or TRBD2 may fit D (5 bases each). The CDR3 runs 15 residues. Trimming took off 6 bases at V and 4 bases at J, with 19 bases between the two ends. Looked up from germline, CDR1 is DFQATT and CDR2 is SNEGSKA (reference sequence). Here the CDR3 DNA reads TGCAGTGCGCGTACGTCGGGACGGCCTTACAATGAGCAGTTCTTC. Protein: CSARTSGRPYNEQFF.

In this sample, this clonotype turned up many times. V gene TRBV7-9 combines with J gene TRBJ2-1; D might be TRBD1 (5 bases). CDR1 and CDR2 (germline): SEHNR, FQNEAQ (reference sequence). The CDR3 spans 13 residues. V lost 5 bases and J lost 5, with 10 bases in between. CDR3 sequence: CASSPKGDNEQFF. CDR3 DNA: TGTGCCAGCAGCCCGAAAGGGGACAATGAGCAGTTCTTC.

Many counts were recorded for this clonotype. The chain carries TRBV28 and TRBJ2-5; either TRBD1 or TRBD2 may supply D (5 bases each). CDR1 is MDHEN, CDR2 SYDVKM, per germline. V was pared by 5 bases and J by 8 bases, with 15 bases between. The CDR3 contains 13 residues. CDR3 residues: CASSPGSGRTQYF. The CDR3 DNA reads TGTGCCAGCAGTCCCGGTTCGGGGCGAACCCAGTACTTC.

Only a few counts were recorded for this clonotype. The chain combines TRBV28 with TRBJ2-7; D is perhaps TRBD1 or TRBD2 (5 bases each). CDR3 length equals 13 residues. The V end lost 6 bases, the J end lost 3 bases, and 12 bases lay between the germline ends. From germline, CDR1 is MDHEN and CDR2 SYDVKM. The CDR3 spells CASSNGASYEQYF. CDR3 DNA: TGTGCCAGCAGCAACGGGGCTAGCTACGAGCAGTACTTC.

This clonotype was seen repeatedly, ten times or more. The CDR3 bases are TGTGCCAGCAGTCTTTCTCCGGGGCCGCCTTGGGGTGAGCAGTTCTTC. This encodes CASSLSPGPPWGEQFF. The chain recombines TRBV6-2 or TRBV6-3 with TRBJ2-1; the D call may be TRBD1 or TRBD2 (5 bases each). The V end was cut by 5 bases, the J end by 9 bases, with 23 bases between. The CDR3 is 16 residues long. In germline, CDR1 is MNHEY, CDR2 SVGEGT.